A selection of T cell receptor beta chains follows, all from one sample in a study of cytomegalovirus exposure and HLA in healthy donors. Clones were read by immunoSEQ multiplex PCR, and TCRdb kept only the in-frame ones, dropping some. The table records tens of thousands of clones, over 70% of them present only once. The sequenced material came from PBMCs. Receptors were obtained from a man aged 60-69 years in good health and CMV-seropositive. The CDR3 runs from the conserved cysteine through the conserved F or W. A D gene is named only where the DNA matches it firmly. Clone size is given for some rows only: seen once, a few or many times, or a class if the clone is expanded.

CASSSRQGRNTGELFF | TGTGCCAGCAGCTCCAGACAGGGTAGAAACACCGGGGAGCTGTTTTTT | TRBV7-9 | few | TRBJ2-2 | TRBD1
CASSLQGEETQYF | TGCGCCAGCAGCTTACAGGGGGAGGAGACCCAGTACTTC | TRBV5-1 | . | TRBJ2-5 | TRBD1
CASSQTGRRGGTGELFF | TGTGCCAGTAGCCAGACCGGGAGAAGGGGAGGAACCGGGGAGCTGTTTTTT | TRBV19 | . | TRBJ2-2 | .
CASDLRGDNQPQHF | TGTGCCAGCGATCTCAGGGGAGATAATCAGCCCCAGCATTTT | TRBV6-1 | few | TRBJ1-5 | .
CASSYSNQGANEQFF | TGTGCCAGCAGTTACTCGAATCAGGGGGCTAATGAGCAGTTCTTC | TRBV6-5 | . | TRBJ2-1 | TRBD1
CASSYRQGANTEAFF | TGTGCCAGCAGTTACCGACAGGGGGCGAACACTGAAGCTTTCTTT | TRBV6-5 | . | TRBJ1-1 | TRBD1
CASTVGENTEAFF | TGTGCCAGCACCGTAGGGGAGAACACTGAAGCTTTCTTT | TRBV2 | . | TRBJ1-1 | .
CASSEGADYNEQFF | TGTGCCAGCAGTGAAGGCGCCGACTACAATGAGCAGTTCTTC | TRBV6-1 | . | TRBJ2-1 | .
CASSPPASGSTDTQYF | TGTGCCAGCAGCCCCCCCGCTAGCGGGAGCACAGATACGCAGTATTTT | TRBV5-4 | . | TRBJ2-3 | TRBD2
CASTVSGGVGADEQYF | TGTGCCAGCACCGTGAGTGGGGGCGTGGGGGCGGACGAGCAGTACTTC | TRBV27 | . | TRBJ2-7 | .
CASSWRTGVNEKLFF | TGTGCCAGCAGCTGGAGGACAGGAGTTAATGAAAAACTGTTTTTT | TRBV7-9 | . | TRBJ1-4 | TRBD1
CASSLDRGHVAGGQTGELFF | TGTGCCAGCAGCTTAGACCGAGGTCATGTAGCGGGAGGGCAAACCGGGGAGCTGTTTTTT | TRBV11-3 | . | TRBJ2-2 | TRBD2
CASSLEREIGEAFF | TGCGCCAGCAGCCTGGAGCGGGAGATTGGTGAAGCTTTCTTT | TRBV5-1 | . | TRBJ1-1 | .
CASSLVVVAGDYNEQFF | TGTGCCAGCAGCTTAGTGGTAGTAGCGGGAGACTACAATGAGCAGTTCTTC | TRBV11-3 | . | TRBJ2-1 | TRBD2
CASSFPPGDEQYF | TGTGCCAGCAGCTTCCCTCCGGGGGACGAGCAGTACTTC | TRBV11-3 | . | TRBJ2-7 | .
CASSQEVGASEKLFF | TGCGCCAGCAGCCAAGAAGTAGGGGCGAGCGAAAAACTGTTTTTT | TRBV4-1 | . | TRBJ1-4 | .
CASSFYSGGYTF | TGTGCCAGCAGCTTCTATTCGGGAGGCTACACCTTC | TRBV11-3 | . | TRBJ1-2 | .
CATSSTGGFHEQYF | TGTGCCACCAGCAGTACAGGGGGCTTCCACGAGCAGTACTTC | TRBV15 | . | TRBJ2-7 | TRBD1
CASSLGGGNRGEQFF | TGTGCCAGCAGCTTGGGAGGGGGCAATAGAGGTGAGCAGTTCTTC | TRBV5-8 | . | TRBJ2-1 | TRBD1
CASRDGLSYEQYF | TGTGCCAGCAGGGACGGACTCTCCTACGAGCAGTACTTC | TRBV27 | . | TRBJ2-7 | .
CASSERGNYGYTF | TGTGCCAGCAGTGAAAGGGGTAACTATGGCTACACCTTC | TRBV6-1 | . | TRBJ1-2 | .
CASSHTASGRSYEQYF | TGTGCCAGTAGTCACACAGCCAGCGGGAGGTCCTACGAGCAGTACTTC | TRBV19 | . | TRBJ2-7 | TRBD2
CASSLYGGDDYEQYF | TGCGCCAGCAGCTTGTACGGGGGAGATGACTACGAGCAGTACTTC | TRBV5-1 | . | TRBJ2-7 | .
CASSPRGSPNTGELFF | TGTGCCAGCAGCCCAAGGGGCAGTCCGAACACCGGGGAGCTGTTTTTT | TRBV11-3 | . | TRBJ2-2 | .
CASSQDRDTQYF | TGTGCCAGCAGCCAAGATAGAGATACGCAGTATTTT | TRBV4-2 | . | TRBJ2-3 | .
CASCIGQVSNEQFF | TGTGCCAGCTGCATCGGACAGGTATCGAATGAGCAGTTCTTC | TRBV2 | . | TRBJ2-1 | TRBD1
CASSDRGVQGNSPLHF | TGTGCCAGCAGCGACAGGGGAGTTCAGGGTAATTCACCCCTCCACTTT | TRBV7-9 | . | TRBJ1-6 | TRBD1
CASSPSGTPYNEQFF | TGTGCCAGCAGCCCCTCCGGGACTCCCTACAATGAGCAGTTCTTC | TRBV25-1 | . | TRBJ2-1 | .
CASQKGQTFTDTQYF | TGTGCCAGCCAAAAGGGACAGACCTTCACAGATACGCAGTATTTT | TRBV6-6 | . | TRBJ2-3 | TRBD1
CASSEPYRGGEAFF | TGTGCCAGCAGTGAGCCTTACAGGGGAGGTGAAGCTTTCTTT | TRBV6-1 | . | TRBJ1-1 | TRBD1
CATQRGSGANVLTF | TGTGCCACCCAGAGGGGGTCTGGGGCCAACGTCCTGACTTTC | TRBV6-1 | . | TRBJ2-6 | .
CASSPSYEYYGYTF | TGTGCCAGCAGTCCTTCCTACGAATACTATGGCTACACCTTC | TRBV6-5 | . | TRBJ1-2 | .
CASSFLIGVGTEAFF | TGTGCCAGCAGCTTTTTAATAGGGGTCGGCACTGAAGCTTTCTTT | TRBV7-9 | few | TRBJ1-1 | .
CASSFDQGAVGYTF | TGTGCCAGCAGCTTCGATCAGGGGGCGGTGGGCTACACCTTC | TRBV11-2 | . | TRBJ1-2 | TRBD1
CASSSRHSTDTQYF | TGTGCCAGCAGCTCCCGACACAGCACAGATACGCAGTATTTT | TRBV9 | . | TRBJ2-3 | .
CASSYRTAGANVLTF | TGCGCCAGCAGCTATCGGACAGCTGGGGCCAACGTCCTGACTTTC | TRBV5-1 | . | TRBJ2-6 | .
CASSEMGQGVEGYTF | TGTGCCAGCAGCGAGATGGGACAGGGAGTGGAAGGCTACACCTTC | TRBV7-6 | . | TRBJ1-2 | TRBD1
CASSVAGSTNEKLFF | TGTGCCAGCAGCGTAGCAGGATCAACTAATGAAAAACTGTTTTTT | TRBV9 | once | TRBJ1-4 | .
CASSIHTGTTGNIQYF | TGTGCCAGTAGTATCCACACAGGGACGACCGGGAACATTCAGTACTTC | TRBV19 | . | TRBJ2-4 | .
CASSSHSAVMYNEQFF | TGTGCCAGCAGTTCCCACTCTGCGGTGATGTACAATGAGCAGTTCTTC | TRBV6-5 | once | TRBJ2-1 | .